These 5 T cell receptor beta chains originate from one sample sequenced in a study of blood T cells in healthy people across ages. Together with a sample-barcoded 5' primer, a J-beta primer mix was included in a second PCR lasting 7 to 11 cycles. TCRdb passed the 5' RACE reads through MiXCR, listing each CDR3 protein once. The sample has about a million distinct CDR3 sequences; roughly 51% are singletons. The sample taken for sequencing was blood. The source is a woman between 55 and 75 years old in good health.

The J gene is TRBJ2-1, the V gene TRBV20-1, with a weak D call TRBD1 (6 bases). The better agreement between TRBJ2-7 and the DNA end casts doubt on the J call. The CDR3 contains 14 residues. Germline values: CDR1 DFQATT, CDR2 SNEGSKA (reference sequence). The DNA for the CDR3 is TGCAGTGCCCTCGGGCAGGGGCTCGCCAGCGAGCAGTACTTC. Translation: CSALGQGLASEQYF.

The V gene is TRBV10-3, the J gene TRBJ1-1; weak D call: TRBD1 (6 bases). The CDR3 extends over 13 amino acids. Germline V gives CDR1 ENHRY, CDR2 SYGVKD. Trimming stripped 10 bases from V and 1 base from J, with 13 bases between. DNA for the CDR3: TGTGCCACCGAAGGACAGAGGAACACTGAAGCTTTCTTT. It specifies CATEGQRNTEAFF.

V gene TRBV7-2 combines with J gene TRBJ2-7; D might be TRBD2 (5 bases). The germline V gene encodes CDR1 SGHTA and CDR2 FQGNSA. Deletions cut 5 bases from V and 0 bases from J, with 14 bases between. The CDR3 totals 15 residues. CDR3 amino acids: CASSASPGDSYEQYF. DNA for the CDR3: TGTGCCAGCAGCGCCTCACCCGGGGACTCCTACGAGCAGTACTTC.

This clonotype is a singleton in its sample. The chain uses TRBV20-1 and TRBJ2-3; TRBD2 is a possible D gene (6 bases). The V end was cut by 6 bases, the J end by 2 bases, with 15 bases between. CDR1 DFQATT and CDR2 SNEGSKA come from the germline V gene (reference sequence). The CDR3 spans 14 residues. CDR3 sequence reads: CSADGRGNTDTQYF. The DNA for the CDR3 is TGCAGTGCCGACGGGAGAGGTAACACAGATACGCAGTATTTT.

The rearrangement joins TRBV20-1 to TRBJ2-7, with D possibly being TRBD2 (5 bases). CDR1 is DFQATT and CDR2 is SNEGSKA in the germline V gene (reference sequence). V dropped 3 bases and J dropped 0 bases, with 9 bases sitting between them. The CDR3 consists of 13 residues. The CDR3 loop reads CSARKRSSYEQYF. The DNA of the CDR3 is TGCAGTGCTAGGAAGCGGAGCTCCTACGAGCAGTACTTC.